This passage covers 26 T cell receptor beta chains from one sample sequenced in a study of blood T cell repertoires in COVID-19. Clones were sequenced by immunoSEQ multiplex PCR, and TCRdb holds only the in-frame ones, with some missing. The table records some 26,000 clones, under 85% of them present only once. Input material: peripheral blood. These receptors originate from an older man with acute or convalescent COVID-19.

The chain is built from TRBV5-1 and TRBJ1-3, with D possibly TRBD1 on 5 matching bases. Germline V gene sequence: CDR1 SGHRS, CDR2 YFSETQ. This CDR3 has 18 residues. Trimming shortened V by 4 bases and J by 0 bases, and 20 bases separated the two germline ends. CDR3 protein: CASSPVGTGLDSGNTIYF. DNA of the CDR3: TGCGCCAGCAGCCCGGTAGGCACAGGCCTAGACTCTGGAAACACCATATATTTT.

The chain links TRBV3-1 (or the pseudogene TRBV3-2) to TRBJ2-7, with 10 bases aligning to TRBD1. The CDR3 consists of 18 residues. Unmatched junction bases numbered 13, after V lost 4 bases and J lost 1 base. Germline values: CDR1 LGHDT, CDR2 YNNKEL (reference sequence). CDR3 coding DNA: TGTGCCAGCAGCCCAGGACAGGGGGGCCTCGCACCGTCCTACGAGCAGTACTTC. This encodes CASSPGQGGLAPSYEQYF.

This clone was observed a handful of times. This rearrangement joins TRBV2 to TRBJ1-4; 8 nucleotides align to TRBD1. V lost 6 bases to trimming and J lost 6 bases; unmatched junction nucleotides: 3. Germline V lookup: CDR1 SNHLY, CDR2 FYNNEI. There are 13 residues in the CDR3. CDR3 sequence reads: CASRGGQDEKLFF. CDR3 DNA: TGTGCCAGCAGGGGGGGACAGGATGAAAAACTGTTTTTT.

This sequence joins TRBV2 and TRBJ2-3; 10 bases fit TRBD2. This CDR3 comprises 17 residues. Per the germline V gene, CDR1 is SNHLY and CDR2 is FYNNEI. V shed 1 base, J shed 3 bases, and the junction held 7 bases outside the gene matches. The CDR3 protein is CASSEGGLAVRTDTQYF. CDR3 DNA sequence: TGTGCCAGCAGTGAAGGCGGACTAGCGGTCCGAACAGATACGCAGTATTTT.

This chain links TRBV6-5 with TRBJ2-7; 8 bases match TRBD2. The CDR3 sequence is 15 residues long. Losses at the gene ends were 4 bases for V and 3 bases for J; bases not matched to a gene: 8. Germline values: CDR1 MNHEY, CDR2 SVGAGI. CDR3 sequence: CASSSTGGHVYEQYF. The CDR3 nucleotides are TGTGCCAGCAGTTCCACGGGGGGGCACGTCTACGAGCAGTACTTC.

CDR3 coding DNA: TGTGCCAGCAGCCCCTCGGGACTAATAGGGAACAATGAGCAGTTCTTC. Translation gives CASSPSGLIGNNEQFF. V is TRBV7-3 and J is TRBJ2-1; TRBD2 matches at 7 bases. Per germline, CDR1 SGHTA and CDR2 FQGTGA. CDR3 length: 16 amino acids. The V and J ends lost 5 bases and 5 bases, in that order; junction bases with no gene match: 12.

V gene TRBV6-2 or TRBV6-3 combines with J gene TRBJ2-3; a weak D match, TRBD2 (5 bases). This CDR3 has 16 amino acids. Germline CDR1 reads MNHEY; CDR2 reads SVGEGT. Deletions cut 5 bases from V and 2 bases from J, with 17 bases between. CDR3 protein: CASSLLGERITDTQYF. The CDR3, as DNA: TGTGCCAGCAGTCTACTAGGAGAGCGGATCACAGATACGCAGTATTTT.

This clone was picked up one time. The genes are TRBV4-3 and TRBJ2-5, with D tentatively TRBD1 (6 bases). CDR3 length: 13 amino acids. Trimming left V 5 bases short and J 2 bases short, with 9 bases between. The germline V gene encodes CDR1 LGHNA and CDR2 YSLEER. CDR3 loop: CASSAQGQETQYF. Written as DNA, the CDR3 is TGCGCCAGCAGCGCACAGGGACAAGAGACCCAGTACTTC.

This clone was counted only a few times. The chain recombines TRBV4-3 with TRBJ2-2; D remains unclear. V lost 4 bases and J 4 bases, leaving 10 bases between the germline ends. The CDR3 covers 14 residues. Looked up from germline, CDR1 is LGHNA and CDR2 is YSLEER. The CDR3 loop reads CASSRRPSTGELFF. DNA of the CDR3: TGCGCCAGCAGCCGTAGGCCTAGCACCGGGGAGCTGTTTTTT.

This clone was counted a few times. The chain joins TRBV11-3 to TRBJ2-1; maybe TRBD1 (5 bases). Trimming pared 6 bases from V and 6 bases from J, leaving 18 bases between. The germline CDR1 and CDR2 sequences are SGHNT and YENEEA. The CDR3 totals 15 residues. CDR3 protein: CASSARGGAGNEQFF. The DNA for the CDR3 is TGTGCCAGCAGTGCCCGCGGTGGGGCCGGCAATGAGCAGTTCTTC. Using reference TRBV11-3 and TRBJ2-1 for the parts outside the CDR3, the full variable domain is EAGVVQSPRYKIIEKKQPVAFWCNPISGHNTLYWYLQNLGQGPELLIRYENEEAVDDSQLPKDRFSAERLKGVDSTLKIQPAELGDSAVYLCASSARGGAGNEQFFGPGTRLTVL.

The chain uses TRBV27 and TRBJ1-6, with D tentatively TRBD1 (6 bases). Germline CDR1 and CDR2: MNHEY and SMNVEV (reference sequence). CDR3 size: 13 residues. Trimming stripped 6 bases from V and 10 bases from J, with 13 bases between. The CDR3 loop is CASRVQGGSPLHF. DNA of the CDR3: TGTGCCAGCAGGGTACAGGGCGGATCACCCCTCCACTTT.

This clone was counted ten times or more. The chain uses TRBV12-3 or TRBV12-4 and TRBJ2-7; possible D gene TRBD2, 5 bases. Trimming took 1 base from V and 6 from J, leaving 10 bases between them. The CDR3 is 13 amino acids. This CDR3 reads CASSLVDRGEQYF. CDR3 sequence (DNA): TGTGCCAGCAGTTTAGTCGACCGGGGCGAGCAGTACTTC.

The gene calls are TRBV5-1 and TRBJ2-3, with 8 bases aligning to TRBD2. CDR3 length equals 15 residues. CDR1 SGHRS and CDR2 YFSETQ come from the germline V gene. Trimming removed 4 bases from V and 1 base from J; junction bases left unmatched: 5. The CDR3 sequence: CASSETSGGTDTQYF. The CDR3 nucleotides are TGCGCCAGCAGCGAAACTAGCGGAGGCACAGATACGCAGTATTTT. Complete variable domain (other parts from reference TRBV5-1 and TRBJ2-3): KAGVTQTPRYLIKTRGQQVTLSCSPISGHRSVSWYQQTPGQGLQFLFEYFSETQRNKGNFPGRFSGRQFSNSRSEMNVSTLELGDSALYLCASSETSGGTDTQYFGPGTRLTVL.

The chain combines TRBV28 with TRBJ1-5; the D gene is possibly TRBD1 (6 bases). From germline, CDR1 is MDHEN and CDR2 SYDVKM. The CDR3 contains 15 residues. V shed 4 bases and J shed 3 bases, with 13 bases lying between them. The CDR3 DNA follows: TGTGCCAGCAGTTCTACAACAGGGTTCAATCAGCCCCAGCATTTT. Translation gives CASSSTTGFNQPQHF.

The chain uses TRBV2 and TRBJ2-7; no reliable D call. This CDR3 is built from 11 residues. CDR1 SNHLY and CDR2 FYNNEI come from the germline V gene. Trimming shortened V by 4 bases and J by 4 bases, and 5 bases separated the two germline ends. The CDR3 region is CASSGVYEQYF. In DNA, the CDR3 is TGTGCCAGCAGTGGAGTATACGAGCAGTACTTC.

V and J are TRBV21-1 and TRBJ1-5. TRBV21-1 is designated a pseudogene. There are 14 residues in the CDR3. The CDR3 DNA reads TGTGCCAGCAGCCGGCGGGGATACAATCAGCCCCAGCATTTT. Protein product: CASSRRGYNQPQHF.

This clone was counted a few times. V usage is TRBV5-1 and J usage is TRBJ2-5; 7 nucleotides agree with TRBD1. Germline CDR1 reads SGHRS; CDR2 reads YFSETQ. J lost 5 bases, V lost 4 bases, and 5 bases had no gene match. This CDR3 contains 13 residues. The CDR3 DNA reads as TGCGCCAGCAGCACGACAGGGTCGGAGACCCAGTACTTC. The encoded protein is CASSTTGSETQYF.

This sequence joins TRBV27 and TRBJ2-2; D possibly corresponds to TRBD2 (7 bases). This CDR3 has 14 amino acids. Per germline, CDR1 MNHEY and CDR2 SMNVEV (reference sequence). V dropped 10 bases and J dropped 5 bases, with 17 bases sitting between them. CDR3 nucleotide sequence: TGTGCCACCGCCATGGGGGGGCAAACCGGGGAGCTGTTTTTT. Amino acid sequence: CATAMGGQTGELFF.

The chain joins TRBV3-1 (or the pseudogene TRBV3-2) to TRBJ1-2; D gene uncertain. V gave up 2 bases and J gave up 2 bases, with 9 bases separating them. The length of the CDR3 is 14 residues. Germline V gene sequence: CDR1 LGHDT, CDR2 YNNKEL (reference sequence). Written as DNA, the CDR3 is TGTGCCAGCAGCCAAATCGGGGTGAACTATGGCTACACCTTC. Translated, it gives CASSQIGVNYGYTF.

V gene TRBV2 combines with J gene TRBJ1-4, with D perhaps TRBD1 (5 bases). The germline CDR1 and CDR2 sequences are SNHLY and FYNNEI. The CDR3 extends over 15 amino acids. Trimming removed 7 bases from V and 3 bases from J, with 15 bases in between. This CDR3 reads CASNLGGVSNEKLFF. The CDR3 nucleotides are TGTGCCAGCAACCTGGGGGGGGTATCTAATGAAAAACTGTTTTTT. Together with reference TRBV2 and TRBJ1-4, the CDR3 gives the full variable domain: EPEVTQTPSHQVTQMGQEVILRCVPISNHLYFYWYRQILGQKVEFLVSFYNNEISEKSEIFDDQFSVERPDGSNFTLKIRSTKLEDSAMYFCASNLGGVSNEKLFFGSGTQLSVL.

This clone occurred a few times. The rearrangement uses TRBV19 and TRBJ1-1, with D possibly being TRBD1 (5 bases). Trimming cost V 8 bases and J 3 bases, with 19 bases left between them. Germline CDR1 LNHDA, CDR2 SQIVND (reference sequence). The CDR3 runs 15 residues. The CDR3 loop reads CASFRRGEKDTEAFF. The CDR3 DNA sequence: TGTGCCAGTTTTAGAAGGGGCGAAAAAGACACTGAAGCTTTCTTT.

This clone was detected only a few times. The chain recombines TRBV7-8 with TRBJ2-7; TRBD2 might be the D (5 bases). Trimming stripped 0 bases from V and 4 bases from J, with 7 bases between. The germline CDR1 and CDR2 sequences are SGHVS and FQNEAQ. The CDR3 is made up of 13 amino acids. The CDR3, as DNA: TGTGCCAGCAGCTTAGCGGCGGGTTACGAGCAGTACTTC. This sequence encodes CASSLAAGYEQYF.

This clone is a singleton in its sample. In nucleotides, the CDR3 is TGTGCCAGCAGCTTGGCAGGGGACGACACTGAAGCTTTCTTT. This gives the protein CASSLAGDDTEAFF. The chain combines TRBV5-6 with TRBJ1-1; D is possibly TRBD1 (6 bases). The CDR3 has 14 amino acids. Germline V gene sequence: CDR1 SGHDT, CDR2 YYEEEE. V gave up 0 bases and J gave up 3 bases, with 9 bases separating them.

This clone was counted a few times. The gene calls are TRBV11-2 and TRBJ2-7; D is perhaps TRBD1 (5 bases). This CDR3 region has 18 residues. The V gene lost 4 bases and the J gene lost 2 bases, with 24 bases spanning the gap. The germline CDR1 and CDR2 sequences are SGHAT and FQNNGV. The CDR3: CASSWTTLGQGSAYEQYF. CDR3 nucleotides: TGTGCCAGCAGCTGGACGACGCTGGGGCAGGGAAGCGCCTACGAGCAGTACTTC. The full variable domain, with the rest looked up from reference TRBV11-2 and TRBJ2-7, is EAGVAQSPRYKIIEKRQSVAFWCNPISGHATLYWYQQILGQGPKLLIQFQNNGVVDDSQLPKDRFSAERLKGVDSTLKIQPAKLEDSAVYLCASSWTTLGQGSAYEQYFGPGTRLTVT.

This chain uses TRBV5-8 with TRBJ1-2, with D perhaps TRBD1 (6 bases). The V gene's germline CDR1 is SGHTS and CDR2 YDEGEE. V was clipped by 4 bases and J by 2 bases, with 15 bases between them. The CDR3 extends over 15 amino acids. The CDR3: CASSPLGGRNYGYTF. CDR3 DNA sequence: TGTGCCAGCAGCCCTTTAGGGGGTAGAAACTATGGCTACACCTTC.

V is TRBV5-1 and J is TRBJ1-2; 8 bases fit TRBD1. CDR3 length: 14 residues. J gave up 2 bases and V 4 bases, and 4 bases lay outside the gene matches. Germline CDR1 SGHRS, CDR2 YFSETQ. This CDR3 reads CASSDRTGNYGYTF. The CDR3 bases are TGCGCCAGCAGCGACAGGACAGGGAACTATGGCTACACCTTC.